Following are 21 T cell receptor beta chains from one sample sequenced in a study of regulatory T cells in long-lasting Graves disease. The sample's time point: persistent/refractory GD, antithyroid drugs over 5 years with positive TRAb. Construction of the TCR library relied on RNA isolated from PBMCs. Investigators prepared the TCR beta libraries by applying iRepertoire HTBI primers and Arm-PCR of CDR3 regions. TCRdb reanalysed the multiplex PCR reads using MiXCR and keeps one entry per CDR3 protein. The sample includes some 440,000 distinct CDR3 sequences, more than 20% of them seen just once. The sample in question was peripheral blood mononuclear cells (PBMCs), obtained when the disease was refractory, from a patient treated with antithyroid drugs. Every receptor here comes from a female donor with Graves disease.

This clonotype was counted many times. The CDR3 sequence is CSATRPASSYEQYF. The CDR3 DNA is TGCAGTGCTACCCGACCGGCGAGCTCCTACGAGCAGTACTTC. The V gene is TRBV20-1, the J gene TRBJ2-7; D gene uncertain. Germline V gene data show CDR1 as DFQATT and CDR2 as SNEGSKA (reference sequence). This CDR3 region has 14 residues. V lost 4 bases and J 0 bases, leaving 13 bases between the germline ends.

In this sample, this clonotype turned up many times. The V gene is TRBV7-8, the J gene TRBJ1-1; D remains unclear. Trimming took 3 bases from V and 4 from J, leaving 6 bases between them. The germline gives CDR1 SGHVS, CDR2 FQNEAQ. This CDR3 is built from 12 residues. The chain's CDR3 is CASSFRPTEAFF. CDR3 nucleotides: TGTGCCAGCAGCTTTAGACCCACTGAAGCTTTCTTT.

This clonotype was observed a handful of times. The J gene is TRBJ2-2, the V gene TRBV20-1, with a weak D call TRBD2 (6 bases). The V gene lost 0 bases and the J gene lost 1 base, with 21 bases spanning the gap. CDR1 and CDR2 (germline): DFQATT, SNEGSKA (reference sequence). This CDR3 spans 19 amino acids. CDR3 amino acids: CSAREKGRTTLVNTGELFF. CDR3 DNA sequence: TGCAGTGCTAGAGAGAAGGGGCGGACTACCCTTGTGAACACCGGGGAGCTGTTTTTT.

This clonotype was counted only a few times. The chain carries TRBV5-1 and TRBJ2-2; D is ambiguous. V was shortened by 1 base and J by 6 bases, with 7 bases between the two germline ends. Germline V CDR1 and CDR2: SGHRS, YFSETQ. The CDR3 consists of 13 residues. CDR3 nucleotides: TGCGCCAGCAGCTTGATTAACGCCGGGGAGCTGTTTTTT. It yields the protein CASSLINAGELFF. The complete variable domain, with remaining parts taken from reference TRBV5-1 and TRBJ2-2, reads KAGVTQTPRYLIKTRGQQVTLSCSPISGHRSVSWYQQTPGQGLQFLFEYFSETQRNKGNFPGRFSGRQFSNSRSEMNVSTLELGDSALYLCASSLINAGELFFGEGSRLTVL.

The sample holds a few counts of this clonotype. The gene calls are TRBV6-5 and TRBJ2-7; D is unresolved. Per germline, CDR1 MNHEY and CDR2 SVGAGI. The ends were cut back, 4 bases at V and 7 bases at J, with 8 bases in the middle. The CDR3 length is 11 residues. This CDR3 is CASSSYWEQYF. The CDR3 DNA sequence: TGTGCCAGCAGTTCGTACTGGGAGCAGTACTTC.

In its sample, this clonotype was seen many times. This chain joins TRBV9 and TRBJ2-7, with D perhaps matching TRBD1 (7 bases). The germline CDR1 and CDR2 sequences are SGDLS and YYNGEE. Trimming took off 4 bases at V and 3 bases at J, with 14 bases between the two ends. CDR3 length: 14 amino acids. The CDR3 here is CASSPGGYSYEQYF. The CDR3 DNA is TGTGCCAGCAGCCCAGGGGGGTACAGCTACGAGCAGTACTTC.

The rearrangement uses TRBV28 and TRBJ2-3, with D tentatively TRBD2 (5 bases). This CDR3 region has 16 residues. V was pared by 8 bases and J by 5 bases, with 23 bases between. CDR1 and CDR2 from the germline V gene are MDHEN and SYDVKM. CDR3 sequence reads: CASGPLTFRRVDTQYF. DNA of the CDR3: TGTGCCAGCGGGCCCCTGACTTTCCGGCGGGTAGATACGCAGTATTTT.

This chain uses TRBV19 with TRBJ2-7; a weak D match, TRBD2 (5 bases). The CDR3 runs to 14 residues. The ends were cut back, 5 bases at V and 2 bases at J, with 13 bases in the middle. Germline V lookup: CDR1 LNHDA, CDR2 SQIVND (reference sequence). The CDR3 region has the DNA TGTGCCAGTAGTCCCTGGACTGATCCCTACGAGCAGTACTTC. It encodes CASSPWTDPYEQYF.

This clonotype was detected many times. The rearrangement uses TRBV20-1 and TRBJ1-1; D is possibly TRBD1 (5 bases). The CDR3 is 14 amino acids. V was clipped by 2 bases and J by 8 bases, with 18 bases between them. Germline V gene data show CDR1 as DFQATT and CDR2 as SNEGSKA (reference sequence). CDR3 protein: CSARPLIGADEAFF. In nucleotides, the CDR3 is TGCAGTGCTAGACCCCTAATCGGGGCCGACGAAGCTTTCTTT.

This clonotype was seen ten or more times. The chain combines TRBV11-2 with TRBJ2-7; D is undetermined. The CDR3 loop spans 14 amino acids. With 5 bases removed from V and 6 bases from J, the gap between germline ends came to 17 bases. Germline V gene sequence: CDR1 SGHAT, CDR2 FQNNGV. As DNA, the CDR3 is TGTGCCAGCAGCCCAAGCCAGTTGCAAGGCGAGCAGTACTTC. As protein: CASSPSQLQGEQYF.

In its sample, this clonotype was seen many times. V gene TRBV27 combines with J gene TRBJ1-2; D gene uncertain. CDR1 and CDR2 (germline): MNHEY, SMNVEV (reference sequence). V lost 0 bases and J 2 bases, leaving 13 bases between the germline ends. The CDR3 has 16 residues. CDR3 in amino acids: CASSLSVRPGNYGYTF. CDR3 nucleotides: TGTGCCAGCAGTTTATCCGTCAGACCTGGAAACTATGGCTACACCTTC.

This clonotype was observed a few times. The rearrangement joins TRBV7-3 to TRBJ2-2; 7 bases are a match to TRBD2. Germline loops: CDR1 SGHTA, CDR2 FQGTGA. The junction had 3 bases not matched to a gene; V was cut back by 2 bases and J by 6 bases. The CDR3 has 14 residues. The CDR3, as DNA: TGTGCCAGCAGCTTAGCGGGAGAGGCCGGGGAGCTGTTTTTT. It specifies CASSLAGEAGELFF.

In its sample, this clonotype was seen a few times. The chain links TRBV18 to TRBJ2-2, with a tentative D call TRBD1 (5 bases). The CDR3 is 14 residues long. V lost 8 bases to trimming and J lost 6 bases, with 16 bases between them. The germline CDR1 and CDR2 sequences are KGHSH and LQKENI. The CDR3 is CASELFQGPGELFF. For the CDR3, the DNA is TGTGCCAGCGAACTATTTCAGGGCCCCGGGGAGCTGTTTTTT.

In this sample, this clonotype turned up a few times. The chain links TRBV18 to TRBJ1-2; D not resolved. CDR3 length: 15 residues. Germline assignment: CDR1 KGHSH and CDR2 LQKENI. V was pared by 5 bases and J by 4 bases, with 17 bases between. Here the CDR3 reads CASSSPEPEIYGYTF. CDR3 nucleotide sequence: TGTGCCAGCTCATCGCCGGAACCTGAGATCTATGGCTACACCTTC.

There are many counts of this clonotype. V usage is TRBV20-1 and J usage is TRBJ1-1; D gene ambiguous. Germline V CDR1 and CDR2: DFQATT, SNEGSKA (reference sequence). The CDR3 contains 11 residues. V was shortened by 5 bases and J by 3 bases, with 7 bases between the two germline ends. DNA of the CDR3: TGCAGTGCTCTCCTGGACACTGAAGCTTTCTTT. Protein product: CSALLDTEAFF.

J is TRBJ2-7 and V is TRBV6-5; possible D gene TRBD1, 6 bases. Germline CDR1 and CDR2: MNHEY and SVGAGI. This CDR3 region has 16 residues. Trimming pared 3 bases from V and 1 base from J, leaving 16 bases between. The CDR3 bases are TGTGCCAGCAGTTATCCGACAGGCAAGCGTTCCTACGAGCAGTACTTC. Its protein is CASSYPTGKRSYEQYF.

This clonotype was detected only a few times. The chain recombines TRBV10-3 with TRBJ2-2; TRBD2 matches at 10 bases. Germline assignment: CDR1 ENHRY and CDR2 SYGVKD. The CDR3 has 16 residues. After removal of 3 bases from V and 5 bases from J, the junction contained 6 bases not matched to a gene. CDR3 coding DNA: TGTGCCATCAGTGATTCTAGCGGGAGTGGTACCGGGGAGCTGTTTTTT. This codes for CAISDSSGSGTGELFF.

This clonotype was detected many times. The chain couples TRBV30 to TRBJ1-2, with D perhaps TRBD1 (5 bases). The CDR3 consists of 15 residues. Germline values: CDR1 GTSNPN, CDR2 SVGIG (reference sequence). Trimming pared 8 bases from V and 4 bases from J, leaving 23 bases between. This CDR3 is CAAEVAGGGSYGYTF. Here the CDR3 DNA reads TGTGCCGCGGAAGTTGCCGGGGGAGGGAGCTATGGCTACACCTTC.

Many counts were recorded for this clonotype. V gene TRBV7-2 combines with J gene TRBJ2-7; the D gene is possibly TRBD1 (6 bases). The CDR3 runs to 18 residues. V shed 1 base and J shed 4 bases, with 23 bases lying between them. CDR1 and CDR2 from the germline V gene are SGHTA and FQGNSA. CDR3 sequence reads: CASSLVSTGRGQDYEQYF. The CDR3 bases are TGTGCCAGCAGCTTAGTTTCAACGGGCAGGGGCCAAGATTACGAGCAGTACTTC.

This clonotype was seen only a few times. The chain is built from TRBV5-1 and TRBJ2-7, with 7 bases identical to TRBD1. The trim removed 4 bases at V and 1 base at J, leaving 5 bases unmatched. CDR1 is SGHRS, CDR2 YFSETQ, per germline. CDR3 length equals 14 residues. CDR3 sequence (DNA): TGCGCCAGCAGCCCTCAGGGGGTTTCCTACGAGCAGTACTTC. Protein product: CASSPQGVSYEQYF.

This clonotype was seen a handful of times. This rearrangement joins TRBV5-5 to TRBJ1-5, with 7 bases aligning to TRBD1. This CDR3 region has 16 residues. Germline CDR1 reads SGHKS; CDR2 reads YYEKEE (reference sequence). J was trimmed by 4 bases and V by 1 base; bases with no gene match: 8. The CDR3 loop reads CASSLLGQTLNQPQHF. The CDR3 DNA sequence: TGTGCCAGCAGCTTGCTGGGACAGACACTTAATCAGCCCCAGCATTTT. Supplemented by reference TRBV5-5 and TRBJ1-5, the full variable domain reads DAGVTQSPTHLIKTRGQQVTLRCSPISGHKSVSWYQQVLGQGPQFIFQYYEKEERGRGNFPDRFSARQFPNYSSELNVNALLLGDSALYLCASSLLGQTLNQPQHFGDGTRLSIL.